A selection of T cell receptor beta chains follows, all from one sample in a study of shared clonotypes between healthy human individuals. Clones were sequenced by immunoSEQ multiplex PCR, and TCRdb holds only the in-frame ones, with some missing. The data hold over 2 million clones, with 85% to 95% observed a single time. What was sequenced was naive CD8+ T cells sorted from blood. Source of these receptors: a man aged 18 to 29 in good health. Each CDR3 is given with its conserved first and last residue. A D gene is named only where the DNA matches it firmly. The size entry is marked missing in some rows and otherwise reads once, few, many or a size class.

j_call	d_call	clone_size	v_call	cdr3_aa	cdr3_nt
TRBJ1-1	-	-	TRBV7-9	CASSSSSRATEAFF	TGTGCCAGCAGCTCCAGTAGCAGGGCGACTGAAGCTTTCTTT
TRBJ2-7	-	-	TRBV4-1	CASSQVRASVYEQYF	TGCGCCAGCAGCCAAGTCAGGGCTAGCGTCTACGAGCAGTACTTC
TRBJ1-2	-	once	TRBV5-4	CASSLEDNYGYTF	TGTGCCAGCAGCTTGGAGGACAACTATGGCTACACCTTC
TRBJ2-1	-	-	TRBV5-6	CASSLPGQYNEQFF	TGTGCCAGCAGCTTGCCAGGACAATACAATGAGCAGTTCTTC
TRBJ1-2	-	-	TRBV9	CASSPGDVIFGYTF	TGTGCCAGCAGTCCAGGGGACGTAATATTTGGCTACACCTTC
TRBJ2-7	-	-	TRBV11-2	CASSFFRGLSYEQYF	TGTGCCAGCAGCTTTTTTAGGGGCCTCTCCTACGAGCAGTACTTC
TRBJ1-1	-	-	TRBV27	CASSWGAMNTEAFF	TGTGCCAGCAGCTGGGGGGCGATGAACACTGAAGCTTTCTTT
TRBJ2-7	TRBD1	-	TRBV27	CASSPDRESSYEQYF	TGTGCCAGCAGTCCGGACAGGGAGAGCTCCTACGAGCAGTACTTC
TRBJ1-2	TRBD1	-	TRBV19	CASTRTGRYGYTF	TGTGCCAGTACTCGGACAGGCCGCTATGGCTACACCTTC
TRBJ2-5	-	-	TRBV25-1	CASSELGTGETQYF	TGTGCCAGCAGTGAATTGGGGACGGGGGAGACCCAGTACTTC
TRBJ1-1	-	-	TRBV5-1	CASSPMAILPVRLDEAFF	TGCGCCAGCAGCCCGATGGCCATTTTACCTGTCCGTCTTGATGAAGCTTTCTTT
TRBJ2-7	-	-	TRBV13	CASSLGPVYEQYF	TGTGCCAGCAGCCTCGGACCGGTCTACGAGCAGTACTTC
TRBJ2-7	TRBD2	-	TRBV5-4	CASSPGLAGVDEQYF	TGTGCCAGCAGCCCGGGACTAGCGGGAGTCGACGAGCAGTACTTC
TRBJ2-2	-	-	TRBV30	CASLGVAAGELFF	TGTGCCTCTCTAGGGGTAGCGGCCGGGGAGCTGTTTTTT
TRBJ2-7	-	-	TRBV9	CASSVSPSYEQYF	TGTGCCAGCAGCGTAAGCCCCTCCTACGAGCAGTACTTC
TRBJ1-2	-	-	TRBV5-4	CASSLAEGYGYTF	TGTGCCAGCAGCTTGGCCGAGGGTTATGGCTACACCTTC
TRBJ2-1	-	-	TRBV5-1	CASSLWGPEQFF	TGCGCCAGCAGCTTGTGGGGCCCCGAGCAGTTCTTC
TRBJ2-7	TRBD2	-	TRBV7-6	CASSPRLAGNTYEQYF	TGTGCCAGCAGCCCGAGACTAGCGGGGAATACCTACGAGCAGTACTTC
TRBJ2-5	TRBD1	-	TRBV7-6	CASSSIINRGEETQYF	TGTGCCAGCAGCTCCATAATCAACAGGGGGGAAGAGACCCAGTACTTC
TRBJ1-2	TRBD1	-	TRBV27	CASSLGTGGGGYTF	TGTGCCAGCAGTCTCGGGACAGGGGGAGGTGGCTACACCTTC
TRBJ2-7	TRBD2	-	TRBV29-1	CSVVLAGVAVAYEQYF	TGCAGCGTTGTACTAGCGGGAGTAGCCGTTGCCTACGAGCAGTACTTC
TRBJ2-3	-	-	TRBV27	CASSLVSRTDTQYF	TGTGCCAGCAGTCTTGTCTCCCGCACAGATACGCAGTATTTT
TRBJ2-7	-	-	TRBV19	CASSMDGPYEQYF	TGTGCCAGTAGTATGGATGGTCCCTACGAGCAGTACTTC
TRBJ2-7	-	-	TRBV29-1	CSVEDKRQLVHEQYF	TGCAGCGTTGAAGACAAGAGACAGTTGGTCCACGAGCAGTACTTC
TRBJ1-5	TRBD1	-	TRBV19	CASSIGPTGGSNQPQHF	TGTGCCAGTAGTATCGGCCCCACAGGGGGGAGCAATCAGCCCCAGCATTTT
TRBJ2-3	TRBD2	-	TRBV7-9	CASRGTSGSTDTQYF	TGTGCCAGCAGAGGGACTAGCGGTAGCACAGATACGCAGTATTTT
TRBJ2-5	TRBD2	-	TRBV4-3	CASSPGAGVVETQYF	TGCGCCAGCAGCCCGGGAGCGGGAGTGGTCGAGACCCAGTACTTC
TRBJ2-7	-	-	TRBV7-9	CASSGITGPTDEQYF	TGTGCCAGCAGCGGGATCACCGGGCCGACCGACGAGCAGTACTTC
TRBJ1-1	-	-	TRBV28	CASSLRRNTEAFF	TGTGCCAGCAGTTTAAGGCGAAACACTGAAGCTTTCTTT
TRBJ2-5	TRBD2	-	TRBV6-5	CASSLLGGARETQYF	TGTGCCAGCAGCCTACTCGGGGGGGCCAGAGAGACCCAGTACTTC
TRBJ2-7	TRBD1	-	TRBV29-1	CSVDSGQGREYEQYF	TGCAGCGTTGATTCCGGACAGGGCAGGGAATACGAGCAGTACTTC
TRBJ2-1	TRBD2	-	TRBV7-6	CASSPLGRGENEQFF	TGTGCCAGCAGCCCCCTGGGGCGGGGGGAAAATGAGCAGTTCTTC
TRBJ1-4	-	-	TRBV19	CASRNYNEKLFF	TGTGCCAGTAGGAATTATAATGAAAAACTGTTTTTT
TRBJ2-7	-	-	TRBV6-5	CASSYLSDRPYEQYF	TGTGCCAGCAGTTACCTGAGCGACAGGCCCTACGAGCAGTACTTC
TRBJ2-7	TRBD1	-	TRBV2	CASSEVQGAPYEQYF	TGTGCCAGCAGTGAAGTCCAGGGGGCGCCCTACGAGCAGTACTTC
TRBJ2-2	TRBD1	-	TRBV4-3	CASSPGTGGFGELFF	TGCGCCAGCAGCCCCGGGACAGGGGGTTTCGGGGAGCTGTTTTTT
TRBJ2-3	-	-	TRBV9	CASSPEGPVGTQYF	TGTGCCAGCAGCCCTGAAGGGCCCGTTGGGACGCAGTATTTT
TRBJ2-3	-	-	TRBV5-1	CASSLDPGGTDTQYF	TGCGCCAGCAGCTTGGACCCGGGGGGCACAGATACGCAGTATTTT
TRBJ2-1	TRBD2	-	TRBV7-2	CASSSLSGSSYNEQFF	TGTGCCAGCAGCTCTCTTAGCGGGAGCTCCTACAATGAGCAGTTCTTC
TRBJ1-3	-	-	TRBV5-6	CASSFGRAGNTIYF	TGTGCCAGCAGCTTTGGCAGGGCTGGAAACACCATATATTTT
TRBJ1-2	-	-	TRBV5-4	CASSFRYTYYGYTF	TGTGCCAGCAGCTTTCGATACACGTACTATGGCTACACCTTC
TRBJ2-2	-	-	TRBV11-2	CASSLVVYSTGELFF	TGTGCCAGCAGCTTAGTTGTGTACAGCACCGGGGAGCTGTTTTTT
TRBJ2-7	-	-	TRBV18	CASSRGTVDNHYEQYF	TGTGCCAGCTCACGAGGGACCGTCGACAATCACTACGAGCAGTACTTC
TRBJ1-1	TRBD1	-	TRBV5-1	CASSRNQGGTEAFF	TGCGCCAGCAGCAGGAATCAGGGGGGCACTGAAGCTTTCTTT
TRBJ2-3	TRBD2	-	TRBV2	CASTTSASTDTQYF	TGTGCCAGCACGACTAGCGCTAGCACAGATACGCAGTATTTT
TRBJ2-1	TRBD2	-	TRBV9	CASSSVAGGSYNEQFF	TGTGCCAGCAGCTCAGTAGCGGGGGGAAGTTACAATGAGCAGTTCTTC